This paragraph reports one T cell receptor (beta chain). Its specificity is unknown. The CDR3 length is 15 residues. Trimming pared 0 bases from V and 4 bases from J, leaving 11 bases between. Germline CDR1 is SGHKS and CDR2 is YYEKEE (reference sequence). Whole-study findings and limits: Tumor-infiltrating Treg TCR alpha and beta sequences overlapped most with tumor naive CD4+ T cells, then blood naive. In terms of TCR gene usage, tumor memory CD4+ T cells clustered together with blood and lymph node memory CD4+ cells, as well as with lymph node naive CD4+ cells. Larger-cohort validation covered only one TCR beta V-J rearrangement.

Tregs were sorted as CD4+CD25+CD127-/low cells. Full-length variable regions came from constant-region reverse primers plus semi-nested Nested Universal Primer A PCR. TCRdb re-derived calls from the 5' RACE reads in MiXCR, one entry per CDR3 protein. The sample records roughly 57,000 distinct CDR3 sequences, less than 25% being singletons. The rearrangement links TRBV5-5 to TRBJ1-3; D remains unclear. The sequenced material came from tumor-infiltrating Tregs sorted from the breast tumor. The receptor's source is a female donor with breast cancer. DNA for the CDR3: TGTGCCAGCAGCTTGGACGGGAACTCCGGAAACACCATATATTTT. It codes for CASSLDGNSGNTIYF.